This T cell receptor (beta chain) was found in a study of blood T cells in healthy people across ages. Study details: There was about one barcoded beta molecule captured by template switching per two T cells.

A second PCR, run for roughly 7 to 12 cycles, used a sample-barcoded 5' primer plus a J-beta primer mix. TCRdb analysed the 5' RACE reads with MiXCR anew, one entry per CDR3 protein. The sample yields more than 700,000 distinct CDR3 sequences, roughly 50% seen once. V gave up 1 base and J gave up 4 bases; unmatched junction bases: 13. This CDR3 region has 18 residues. Germline lookup yields CDR1 KGHSH and CDR2 LQKENI. This sequence was found in a man older than 75 in good health. The specimen was blood. The chain combines TRBV18 with TRBJ1-1; 9 nucleotides line up with TRBD1. The CDR3 DNA follows: TGTGCCAGCTCACCACTCGAGTTTCGGGACAGGGTTATCACTGAAGCTTTCTTT. Translating gives CASSPLEFRDRVITEAFF.